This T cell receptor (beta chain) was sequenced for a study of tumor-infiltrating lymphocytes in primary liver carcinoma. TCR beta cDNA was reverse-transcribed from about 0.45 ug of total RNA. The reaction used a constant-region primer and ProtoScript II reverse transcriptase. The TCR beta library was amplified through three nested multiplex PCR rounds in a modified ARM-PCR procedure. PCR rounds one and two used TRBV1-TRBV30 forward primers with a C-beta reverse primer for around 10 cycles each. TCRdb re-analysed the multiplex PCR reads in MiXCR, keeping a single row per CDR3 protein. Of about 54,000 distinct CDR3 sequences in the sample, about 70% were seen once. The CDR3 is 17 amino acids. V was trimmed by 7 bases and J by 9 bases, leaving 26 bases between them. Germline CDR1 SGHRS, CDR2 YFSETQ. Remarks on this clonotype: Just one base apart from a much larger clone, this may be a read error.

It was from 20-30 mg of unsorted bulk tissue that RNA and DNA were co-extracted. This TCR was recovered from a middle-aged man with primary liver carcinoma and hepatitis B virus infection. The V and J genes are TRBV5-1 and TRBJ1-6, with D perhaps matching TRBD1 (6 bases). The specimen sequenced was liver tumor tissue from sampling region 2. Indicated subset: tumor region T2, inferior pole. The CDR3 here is CASRQDGGAYGLSPLHF. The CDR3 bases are TGCGCCAGCCGCCAAGATGGGGGGGCGTACGGGCTTTCACCCCTCCACTTT.